This T cell receptor (beta chain) was observed in a study of PD-1 blockade in classical Hodgkin lymphoma. Study-wide results and limits: The diversity seen at baseline in complete responders resembled that of newly diagnosed patients.

A remark on this clone: Its antigen is still unknown.

The repertoire was sequenced with immunoSEQ multiplex PCR; TCRdb's copy has only in-frame clones and lacks some. Altogether 35,000 to 50,000 clones are present, roughly 70% being singletons, with the ten largest covering about 3.1%. The CDR3 totals 15 residues. In germline, CDR1 is MNHEY, CDR2 SVGAGI. Trimming shortened V by 5 bases and J by 2 bases, and 16 bases separated the two germline ends. Time point here: cycle 4 day 1 (C4D1), after less than 7 weeks of nivolumab. Each patient's relapse followed autologous stem cell transplantation, and brentuximab vedotin exposure varied. This clonotype originated in a human donor with classical Hodgkin lymphoma. This chain links TRBV6-5 with TRBJ2-7; TRBD1 might be the D (5 bases). The material was peripheral blood mononuclear cells (PBMCs), obtained before the fourth cycle of nivolumab. CDR3 protein: CASSLTQGSPYEQYF. DNA of the CDR3: TGTGCCAGCAGTCTTACCCAGGGTTCCCCCTACGAGCAGTACTTC.